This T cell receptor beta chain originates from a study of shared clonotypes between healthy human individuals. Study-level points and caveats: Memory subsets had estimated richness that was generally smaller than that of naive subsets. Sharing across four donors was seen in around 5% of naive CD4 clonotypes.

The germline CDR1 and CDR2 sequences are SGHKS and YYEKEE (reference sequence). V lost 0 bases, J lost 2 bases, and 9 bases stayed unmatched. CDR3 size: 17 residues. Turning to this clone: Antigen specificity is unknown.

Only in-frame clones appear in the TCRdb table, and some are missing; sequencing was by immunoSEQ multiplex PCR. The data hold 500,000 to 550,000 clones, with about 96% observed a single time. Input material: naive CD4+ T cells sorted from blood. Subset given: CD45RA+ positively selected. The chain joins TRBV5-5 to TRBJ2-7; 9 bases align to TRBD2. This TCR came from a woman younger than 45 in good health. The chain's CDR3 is CASSLAPAGGGAYEQYF. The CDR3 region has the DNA TGTGCCAGCAGCTTGGCCCCCGCCGGCGGGGGGGCCTACGAGCAGTACTTC.